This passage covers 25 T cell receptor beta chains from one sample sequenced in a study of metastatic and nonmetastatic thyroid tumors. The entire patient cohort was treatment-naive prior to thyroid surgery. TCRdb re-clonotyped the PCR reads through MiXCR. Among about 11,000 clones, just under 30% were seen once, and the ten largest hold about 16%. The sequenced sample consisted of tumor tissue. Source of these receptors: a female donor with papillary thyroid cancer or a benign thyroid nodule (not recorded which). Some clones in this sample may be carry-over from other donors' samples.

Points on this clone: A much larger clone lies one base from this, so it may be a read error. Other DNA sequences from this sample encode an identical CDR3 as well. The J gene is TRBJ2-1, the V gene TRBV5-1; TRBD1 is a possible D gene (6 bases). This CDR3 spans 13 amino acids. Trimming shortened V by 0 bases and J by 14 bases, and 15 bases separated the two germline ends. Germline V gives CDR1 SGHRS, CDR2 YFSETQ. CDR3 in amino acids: CASSLALGADKFF. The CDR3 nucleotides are TGCGCCAGCAGCTTGGCTTTGGGGGCAGATAAGTTCTTC. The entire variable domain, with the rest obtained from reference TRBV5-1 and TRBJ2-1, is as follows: KAGVTQTPRYLIKTRGQQVTLSCSPISGHRSVSWYQQTPGQGLQFLFEYFSETQRNKGNFPGRFSGRQFSNSRSEMNVSTLELGDSALYLCASSLALGADKFFGPGTRLTVL.

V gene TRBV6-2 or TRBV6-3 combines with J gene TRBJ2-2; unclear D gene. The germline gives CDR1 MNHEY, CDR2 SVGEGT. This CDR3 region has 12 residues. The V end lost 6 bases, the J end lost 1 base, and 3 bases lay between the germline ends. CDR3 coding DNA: TGTGCCAGCAGACAGAACACCGGGGAGCTGTTTTTT. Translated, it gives CASRQNTGELFF.

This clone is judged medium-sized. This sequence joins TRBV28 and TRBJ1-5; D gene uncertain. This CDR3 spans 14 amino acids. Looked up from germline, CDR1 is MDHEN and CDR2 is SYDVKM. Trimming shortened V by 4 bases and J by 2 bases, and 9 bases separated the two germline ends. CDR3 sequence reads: CASSWGMRNQPQHF. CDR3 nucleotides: TGTGCCAGCAGTTGGGGAATGCGCAATCAGCCCCAGCATTTT. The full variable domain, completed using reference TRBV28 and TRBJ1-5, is DVKVTQSSRYLVKRTGEKVFLECVQDMDHENMFWYRQDPGLGLRLIYFSYDVKMKEKGDIPEGYSVSREKKERFSLILESASTNQTSMYLCASSWGMRNQPQHFGDGTRLSIL.

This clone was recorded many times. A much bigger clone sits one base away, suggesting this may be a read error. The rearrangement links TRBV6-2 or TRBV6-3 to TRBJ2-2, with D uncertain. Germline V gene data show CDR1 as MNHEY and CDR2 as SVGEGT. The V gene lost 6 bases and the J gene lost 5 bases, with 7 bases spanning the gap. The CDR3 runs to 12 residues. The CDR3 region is CASRASTGELFF. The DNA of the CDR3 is TGTGCCAGCAGAGCTAGTACCGGGGAGCTGTTTTTT.

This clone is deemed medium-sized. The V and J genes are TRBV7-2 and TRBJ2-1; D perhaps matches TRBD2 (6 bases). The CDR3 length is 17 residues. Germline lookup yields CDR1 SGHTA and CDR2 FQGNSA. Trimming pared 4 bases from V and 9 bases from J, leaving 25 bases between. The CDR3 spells CASSYVSGVATRLEQFF. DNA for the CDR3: TGTGCCAGCAGCTACGTATCGGGAGTAGCGACTCGACTTGAGCAGTTCTTC.

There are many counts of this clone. The CDR3 region is CASSTTGGSTDTQYF. In nucleotides, the CDR3 is TGTGCCAGTAGCACGACAGGGGGTAGCACAGATACGCAGTATTTT. The chain carries TRBV19 and TRBJ2-3, with TRBD1 matching 9 bases. V gave up 6 bases and J gave up 0 bases; unmatched junction bases: 4. The CDR3 length is 15 residues. Germline CDR1 reads LNHDA; CDR2 reads SQIVND (reference sequence). The full variable domain, in which reference TRBV19 and TRBJ2-3 provide the parts outside the CDR3, is DGGITQSPKYLFRKEGQNVTLSCEQNLNHDAMYWYRQDPGQGLRLIYYSQIVNDFQKGDIAEGYSVSREKKESFPLTVTSAQKNPTAFYLCASSTTGGSTDTQYFGPGTRLTVL.

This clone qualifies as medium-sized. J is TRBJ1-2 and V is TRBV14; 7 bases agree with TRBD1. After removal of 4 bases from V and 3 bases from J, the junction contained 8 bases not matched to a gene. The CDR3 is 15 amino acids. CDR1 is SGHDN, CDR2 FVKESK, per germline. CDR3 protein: CASSPDRASYYGYTF. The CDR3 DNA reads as TGTGCCAGCAGCCCAGACAGGGCCTCATACTATGGCTACACCTTC.

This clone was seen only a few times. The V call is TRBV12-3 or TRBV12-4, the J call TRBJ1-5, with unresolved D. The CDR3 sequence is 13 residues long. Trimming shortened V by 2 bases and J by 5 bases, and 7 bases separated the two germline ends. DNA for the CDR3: TGTGCCAGCAGTTTATTGAGGGATCAGCCCCAGCATTTT. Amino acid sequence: CASSLLRDQPQHF.

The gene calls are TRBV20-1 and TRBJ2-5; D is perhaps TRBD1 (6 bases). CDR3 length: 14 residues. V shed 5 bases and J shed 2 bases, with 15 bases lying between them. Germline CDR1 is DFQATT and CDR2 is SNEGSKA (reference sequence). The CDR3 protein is CSASGTPFQETQYF. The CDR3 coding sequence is TGCAGTGCTTCCGGGACACCCTTTCAAGAGACCCAGTACTTC.

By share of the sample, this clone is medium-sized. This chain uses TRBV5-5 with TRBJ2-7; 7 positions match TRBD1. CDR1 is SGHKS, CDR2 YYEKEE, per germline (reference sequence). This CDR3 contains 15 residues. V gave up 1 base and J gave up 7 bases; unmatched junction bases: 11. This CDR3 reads CASSLYPETGWEQYF. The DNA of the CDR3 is TGTGCCAGCAGCTTGTACCCCGAGACAGGGTGGGAGCAGTACTTC.

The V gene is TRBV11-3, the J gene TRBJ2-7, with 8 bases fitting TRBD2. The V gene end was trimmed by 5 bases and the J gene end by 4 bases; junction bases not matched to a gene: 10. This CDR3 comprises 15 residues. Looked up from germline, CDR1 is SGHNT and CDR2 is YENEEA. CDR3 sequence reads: CASSPSGLGGYEQYF. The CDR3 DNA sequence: TGTGCCAGCAGCCCTAGCGGGCTTGGGGGTTACGAGCAGTACTTC.

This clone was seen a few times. The CDR3: CATSRLGTATEAFF. CDR3 nucleotide sequence: TGTGCCACCAGCAGACTGGGGACAGCCACTGAAGCTTTCTTT. The genes are TRBV15 and TRBJ1-1, with TRBD1 matching 7 bases. The germline V gene has CDR1 LNHNV and CDR2 YYDKDF (reference sequence). Losses at the gene ends were 2 bases for V and 4 bases for J; bases not matched to a gene: 4. CDR3 length: 14 amino acids.

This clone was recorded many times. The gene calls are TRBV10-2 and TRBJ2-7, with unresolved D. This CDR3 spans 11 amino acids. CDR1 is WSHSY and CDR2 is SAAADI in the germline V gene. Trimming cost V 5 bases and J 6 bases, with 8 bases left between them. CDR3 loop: CASSPSLEQYF. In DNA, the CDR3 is TGCGCCAGCAGTCCGTCCCTCGAGCAGTACTTC.

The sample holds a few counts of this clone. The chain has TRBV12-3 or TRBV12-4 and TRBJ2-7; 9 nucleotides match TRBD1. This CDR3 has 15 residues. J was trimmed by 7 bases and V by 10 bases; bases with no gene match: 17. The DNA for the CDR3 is TGTGCCATCAGGCCGGGACAGGGCCCCCTAGGGGAGCAGTACTTC. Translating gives CAIRPGQGPLGEQYF.

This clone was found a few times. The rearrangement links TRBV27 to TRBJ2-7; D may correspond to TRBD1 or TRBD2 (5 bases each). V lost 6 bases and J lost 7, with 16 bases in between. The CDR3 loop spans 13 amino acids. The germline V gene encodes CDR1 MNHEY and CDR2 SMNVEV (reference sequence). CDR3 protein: CASRRGADWEQYF. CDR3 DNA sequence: TGTGCCAGCAGGAGGGGCGCGGATTGGGAGCAGTACTTC.

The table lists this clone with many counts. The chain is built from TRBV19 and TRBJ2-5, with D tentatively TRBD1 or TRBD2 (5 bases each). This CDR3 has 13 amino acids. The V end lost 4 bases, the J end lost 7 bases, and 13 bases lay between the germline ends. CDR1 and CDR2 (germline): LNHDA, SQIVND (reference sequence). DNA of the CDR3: TGTGCCAGTAGTAGGGACGGATTGGGGACCCAGTACTTC. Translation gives CASSRDGLGTQYF.

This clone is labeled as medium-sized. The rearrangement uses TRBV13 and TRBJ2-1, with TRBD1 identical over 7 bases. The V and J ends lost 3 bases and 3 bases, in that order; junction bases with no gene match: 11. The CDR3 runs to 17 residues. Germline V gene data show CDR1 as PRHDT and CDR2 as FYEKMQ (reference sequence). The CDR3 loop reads CASSFGDRRDFYNEQFF. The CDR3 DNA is TGTGCCAGCAGCTTCGGGGACAGACGAGACTTCTACAATGAGCAGTTCTTC.

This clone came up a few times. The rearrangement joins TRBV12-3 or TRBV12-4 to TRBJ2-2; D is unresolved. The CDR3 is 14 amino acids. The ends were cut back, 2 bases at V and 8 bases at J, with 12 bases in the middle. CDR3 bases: TGTGCCAGCAGTTTACGGCATACTATGGGGGAGCTGTTTTTT. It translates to CASSLRHTMGELFF.

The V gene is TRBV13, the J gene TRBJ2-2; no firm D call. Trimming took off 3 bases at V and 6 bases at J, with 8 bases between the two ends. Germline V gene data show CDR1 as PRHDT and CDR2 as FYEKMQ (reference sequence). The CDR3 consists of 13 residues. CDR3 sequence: CASSFRLAGELFF. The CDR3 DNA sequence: TGTGCCAGCAGCTTCCGGTTGGCCGGGGAGCTGTTTTTT. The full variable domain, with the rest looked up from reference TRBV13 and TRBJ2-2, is AAGVIQSPRHLIKEKRETATLKCYPIPRHDTVYWYQQGPGQDPQFLISFYEKMQSDKGSIPDRFSAQQFSDYHSELNMSSLELGDSALYFCASSFRLAGELFFGEGSRLTVL.

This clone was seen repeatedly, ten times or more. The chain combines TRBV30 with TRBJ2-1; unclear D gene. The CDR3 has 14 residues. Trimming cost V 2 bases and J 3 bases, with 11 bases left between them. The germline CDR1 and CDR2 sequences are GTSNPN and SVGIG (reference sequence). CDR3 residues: CAWSTDVDYNEQFF. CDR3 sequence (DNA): TGTGCCTGGAGTACGGACGTGGACTACAATGAGCAGTTCTTC.

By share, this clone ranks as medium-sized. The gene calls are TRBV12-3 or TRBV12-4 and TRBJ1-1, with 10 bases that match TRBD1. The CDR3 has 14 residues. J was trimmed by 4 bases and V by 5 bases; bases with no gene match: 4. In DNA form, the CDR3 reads TGTGCCAGCAGTCGGACAGGGGGAATCACTGAAGCTTTCTTT. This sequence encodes CASSRTGGITEAFF.

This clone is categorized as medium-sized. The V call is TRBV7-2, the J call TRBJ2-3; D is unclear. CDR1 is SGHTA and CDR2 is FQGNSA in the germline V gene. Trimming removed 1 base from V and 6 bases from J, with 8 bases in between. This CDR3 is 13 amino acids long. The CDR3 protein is CASSLVIRDTQYF. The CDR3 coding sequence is TGTGCCAGCAGCTTAGTTATCAGGGATACGCAGTATTTT. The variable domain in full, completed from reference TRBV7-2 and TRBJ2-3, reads GAGVSQSPSNKVTEKGKDVELRCDPISGHTALYWYRQSLGQGLEFLIYFQGNSAPDKSGLPSDRFSAERTGGSVSTLTIQRTQQEDSAVYLCASSLVIRDTQYFGPGTRLTVL.

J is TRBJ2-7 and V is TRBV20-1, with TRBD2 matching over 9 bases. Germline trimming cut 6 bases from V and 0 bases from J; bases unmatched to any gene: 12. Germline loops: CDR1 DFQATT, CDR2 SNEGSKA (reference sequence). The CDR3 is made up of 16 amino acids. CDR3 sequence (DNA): TGCAGTGCCCAATCGACTAGCGGACCGAGCTCCTACGAGCAGTACTTC. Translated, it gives CSAQSTSGPSSYEQYF.

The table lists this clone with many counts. CDR3 in amino acids: CASSPQYNEQFF. In DNA, the CDR3 is TGTGCCAGCTCACCACAATACAATGAGCAGTTCTTC. The chain is built from TRBV18 and TRBJ2-1, with D hard to call. The germline CDR1 and CDR2 sequences are KGHSH and LQKENI. The CDR3 runs 12 residues. Trimming took off 1 base at V and 4 bases at J, with 2 bases between the two ends.

The CDR3 DNA sequence: TGCAGTGCTAAGTGGTGGCGGTCCTACAATGAGCAGTTCTTC. This sequence encodes CSAKWWRSYNEQFF. The rearrangement uses TRBV20-1 and TRBJ2-1; D is uncertain. Germline CDR1 DFQATT, CDR2 SNEGSKA (reference sequence). The CDR3 has 14 amino acids. Trimming pared 4 bases from V and 1 base from J, leaving 11 bases between.